These 3 T cell receptor beta chains originate from one sample sequenced in a study of cytomegalovirus exposure and HLA in healthy donors. The primer mix had 60 Vbeta and 13 Jbeta primers. Profiled with immunoSEQ multiplex PCR; TCRdb holds only in-frame clones, not every one. There are tens of thousands of clones in the sample; more than 70% occur only once, and about 2.2% lies in the top ten. Sample: PBMCs. All receptors come from a man aged 35-49 years in good health and CMV-seronegative.

This chain uses TRBV7-8 with TRBJ2-7, with D perhaps TRBD1 (6 bases). The CDR3 length is 15 residues. V was clipped by 7 bases and J by 0 bases, with 16 bases between them. Germline V gene lookup returns CDR1 SGHVS and CDR2 FQNEAQ. CDR3 sequence (DNA): TGTGCCAGCACCCAAACGACAGGTTTCTCCTACGAGCAGTACTTC. This codes for CASTQTTGFSYEQYF.

The rearrangement uses TRBV4-1 and TRBJ2-1; 9 bases are shared with TRBD2. V dropped 7 bases and J dropped 7; count of bases not matched to a gene: 11. Germline CDR1 reads MGHRA; CDR2 reads YSYEKL. CDR3 size: 15 residues. The CDR3 is CASISGGPPKNEQFF. The CDR3 nucleotides read TGCGCCAGCATCAGCGGGGGGCCCCCTAAGAATGAGCAGTTCTTC.

V usage is TRBV10-1 and J usage is TRBJ2-1; TRBD1 agrees at 8 bases. Germline CDR1 reads WNHNN; CDR2 reads SYGVQD (reference sequence). Trimming cost V 3 bases and J 8 bases; bases outside gene matches: 6. The CDR3 consists of 14 residues. CDR3 sequence reads: CASSEMDRVHEQFF. CDR3 nucleotides: TGCGCCAGCAGTGAAATGGACAGGGTCCATGAGCAGTTCTTC.